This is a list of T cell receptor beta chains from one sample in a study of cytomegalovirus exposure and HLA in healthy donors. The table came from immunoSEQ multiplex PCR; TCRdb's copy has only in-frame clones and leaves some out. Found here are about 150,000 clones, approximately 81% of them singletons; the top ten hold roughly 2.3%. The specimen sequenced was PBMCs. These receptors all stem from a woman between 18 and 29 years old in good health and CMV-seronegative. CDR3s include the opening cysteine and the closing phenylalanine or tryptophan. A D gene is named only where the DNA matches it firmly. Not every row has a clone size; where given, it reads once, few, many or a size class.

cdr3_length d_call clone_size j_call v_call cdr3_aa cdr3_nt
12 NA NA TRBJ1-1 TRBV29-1 CSAAQGDTEAFF TGCAGCGCGGCCCAGGGTGACACTGAAGCTTTCTTT
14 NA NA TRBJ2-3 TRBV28 CASRPQPKPDTQYF TGTGCCAGCAGGCCCCAACCGAAGCCAGATACGCAGTATTTT
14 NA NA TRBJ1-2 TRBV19 CASSIKDTNYGYTF TGTGCCAGTAGTATCAAAGACACTAACTATGGCTACACCTTC
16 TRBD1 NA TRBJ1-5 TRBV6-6 CASSAWTGGAAQPQHF TGTGCCAGCAGTGCATGGACAGGGGGCGCAGCCCAGCCCCAGCATTTT
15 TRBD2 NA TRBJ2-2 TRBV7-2 CASSLNSGGAGELFF TGTGCCAGCAGCTTAAATAGCGGGGGGGCCGGGGAGCTGTTTTTT
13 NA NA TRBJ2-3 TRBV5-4 CASSLALGGAQYF TGTGCCAGCAGCTTGGCCCTAGGGGGGGCGCAGTATTTT
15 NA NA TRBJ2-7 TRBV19 CASSLKMDRTYEQYF TGTGCCAGTAGTCTCAAAATGGACAGAACCTACGAGCAGTACTTC
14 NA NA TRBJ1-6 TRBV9 CASSPEGPNSPLHF TGTGCCAGCAGCCCGGAGGGGCCTAATTCACCCCTCCACTTT
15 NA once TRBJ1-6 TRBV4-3 CASSQERGAGSPLHF TGCGCCAGCAGCCAAGAGCGGGGCGCCGGCTCACCCCTCCACTTT
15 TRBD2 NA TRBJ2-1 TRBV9 CASSPSGDSYNEQFF TGTGCCAGCAGCCCTAGCGGGGACTCCTACAATGAGCAGTTCTTC
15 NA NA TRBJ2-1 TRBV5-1 CASSEGSGSDQGQFF TGCGCCAGCAGTGAGGGTAGTGGGAGCGACCAAGGGCAGTTCTTC
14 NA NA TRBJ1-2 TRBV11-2 CASSFGFRAYGYTF TGTGCCAGCAGCTTTGGCTTCAGGGCCTATGGCTACACCTTC
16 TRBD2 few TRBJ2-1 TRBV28 CASRPPGTSTYNEQFF TGTGCCAGCAGACCCCCGGGGACTAGTACATACAATGAGCAGTTCTTC
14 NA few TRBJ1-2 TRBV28 CASSLRGTAGGYTF TGTGCCAGCAGTTTAAGGGGGACGGCCGGCGGCTACACCTTC
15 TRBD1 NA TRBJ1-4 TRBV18 CASSLGQATNEKLFF TGTGCCAGCTCACTGGGACAGGCAACTAATGAAAAACTGTTTTTT
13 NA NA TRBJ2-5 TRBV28 CASSLAGRETQYF TGTGCCAGCAGTTTGGCAGGGCGGGAGACCCAGTACTTC
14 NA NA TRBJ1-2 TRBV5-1 CASSLVEAEYGYTF TGCGCCAGCAGCTTGGTGGAGGCTGAATATGGCTACACCTTC
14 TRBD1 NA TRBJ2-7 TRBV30 CAWSVSGGRNEQYF TGTGCCTGGAGTGTTTCAGGGGGCCGGAACGAGCAGTACTTC
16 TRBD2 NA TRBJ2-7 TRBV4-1 CASSQGRGGREYEQYF TGCGCCAGCAGCCAAGGCCGGGGGGGCAGGGAGTACGAGCAGTACTTC
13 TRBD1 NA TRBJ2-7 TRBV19 CASSGDSSYEQYF TGTGCCAGTAGTGGGGACAGTTCCTACGAGCAGTACTTC
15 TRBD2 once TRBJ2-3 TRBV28 CASSLLAGDTDTQYF TGTGCCAGCAGTTTACTAGCGGGGGATACAGATACGCAGTATTTT
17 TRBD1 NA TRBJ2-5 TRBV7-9 CASSLSRARGLQETQYF TGTGCCAGCAGCTTATCTCGGGCAAGGGGGCTTCAAGAGACCCAGTACTTC
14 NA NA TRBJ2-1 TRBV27 CASSLRAGYNEQFF TGTGCCAGCAGTTTGAGAGCGGGCTACAATGAGCAGTTCTTC
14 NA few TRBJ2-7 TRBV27 CASSELGRGPAEYF TGTGCCAGCAGTGAACTAGGGAGAGGCCCAGCTGAGTACTTC
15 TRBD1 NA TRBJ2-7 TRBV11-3 CASSPGQGISYEQYF TGTGCCAGCAGCCCAGGACAGGGAATCTCCTACGAGCAGTACTTC
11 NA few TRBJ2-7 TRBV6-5 CASSLPGEQYF TGTGCCAGCAGCCTACCGGGCGAGCAGTACTTC
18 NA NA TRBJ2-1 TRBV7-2 CAQGTMVGGSLPYNEQFF TGTGCCCAGGGGACAATGGTTGGCGGGAGCCTCCCCTACAATGAGCAGTTCTTC
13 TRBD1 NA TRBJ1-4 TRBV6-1 CASGQATNEKLFF TGTGCCAGTGGACAGGCAACTAATGAAAAACTGTTTTTT
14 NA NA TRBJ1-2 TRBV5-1 CASSLVSEIRGYTF TGCGCCAGCAGCTTGGTTTCGGAGATAAGGGGCTACACCTTC
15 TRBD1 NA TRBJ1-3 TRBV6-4 CASKGQGAAGNTIYF TGTGCCAGCAAGGGACAGGGGGCGGCTGGAAACACCATATATTTT
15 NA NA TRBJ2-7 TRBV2 CASHTPQGRAYEQYF TGTGCCAGCCATACCCCACAGGGTCGGGCCTACGAGCAGTACTTC
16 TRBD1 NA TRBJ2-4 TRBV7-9 CASSTLTGGAKNIQYF TGTGCCAGCAGCACCCTGACAGGGGGTGCCAAAAACATTCAGTACTTC